The 25 T cell receptor beta chains in this list originate from one sample, sequenced in a study of T cell changes during pregnancy in multiple sclerosis. The protocol was immunoSEQ multiplex PCR, while the TCRdb copy is restricted to in-frame clones and leaves out a portion. The table has 15,000 to 17,000 clones, around 83% seen once. Specimen: CD8+ T cells from peripheral blood mononuclear cells, collected after pregnancy. These receptors originate from a female donor in good health, enrolled as a control in a pregnancy study.

The chain is built from TRBV27 and TRBJ1-6; possibly TRBD1 for D (5 bases). The germline V gene has CDR1 MNHEY and CDR2 SMNVEV (reference sequence). V was trimmed by 6 bases and J by 8 bases, leaving 26 bases between them. The CDR3 spans 18 residues. CDR3 protein: CASRWPIPGKIVDSPLHF. CDR3 DNA sequence: TGTGCCAGCAGATGGCCTATTCCAGGGAAAATCGTGGATTCACCCCTCCACTTT.

This clone was seen repeatedly, ten times or more. For the CDR3, the DNA is TGTGCCAGCAGTGACGGGACAGGGGGCTCACCCCTCCACTTT. This codes for CASSDGTGGSPLHF. V and J are TRBV6-4 and TRBJ1-6, with 12 bases matching TRBD1. The CDR3 is 14 residues long. The V and J ends lost 2 bases and 10 bases, in that order; junction bases with no gene match: 0. Germline lookup yields CDR1 MRHNA and CDR2 SNTAGT.

The chain has TRBV2 and TRBJ1-4, with a tentative D call TRBD1 (5 bases). V lost 4 bases, J lost 6 bases, and 12 bases lay in between. The CDR3 extends over 14 amino acids. Germline-derived CDR1 and CDR2 are SNHLY and FYNNEI. In nucleotides, the CDR3 is TGTGCCAGCAGTGTGGGACTAGGAGATGAAAAACTGTTTTTT. Protein product: CASSVGLGDEKLFF.

The chain carries TRBV9 and TRBJ2-1; possibly TRBD2 for D (6 bases). V gave up 0 bases and J gave up 10 bases, with 11 bases separating them. Germline CDR1 and CDR2: SGDLS and YYNGEE. The CDR3 is 13 residues long. The CDR3 DNA sequence: TGTGCCAGCAGCGTAGATGGGGCGGGAGAGCAGTTCTTC. Translation: CASSVDGAGEQFF.

The V and J genes are TRBV28 and TRBJ2-7, with 7 bases lining up with TRBD2. V shed 1 base, J shed 2 bases, and the junction held 2 bases outside the gene matches. This CDR3 spans 14 amino acids. CDR1 and CDR2 from the germline V gene are MDHEN and SYDVKM. DNA of the CDR3: TGTGCCAGCAGTTTATTCCGGGGGGCCTACGAGCAGTACTTC. It is translated as CASSLFRGAYEQYF.

The V and J genes are TRBV7-3 and TRBJ2-3; TRBD2 matches 14 bases. This CDR3 is 16 amino acids long. The trim removed 5 bases at V and 5 bases at J, leaving 6 bases unmatched. The germline V gene encodes CDR1 SGHTA and CDR2 FQGTGA. The CDR3 loop reads CASSATSGGALDTQYF. The CDR3 DNA reads as TGTGCCAGCAGCGCGACTAGCGGGGGGGCCCTAGATACGCAGTATTTT.

This chain joins TRBV7-2 and TRBJ2-7; D may be TRBD1 (6 bases). Trimming shortened V by 6 bases and J by 4 bases, and 22 bases separated the two germline ends. The germline V gene encodes CDR1 SGHTA and CDR2 FQGNSA. The CDR3 runs to 16 residues. Here the CDR3 DNA reads TGTGCCAGCAGTCCCCAGGGGCAGGGGACAAAGTACGAGCAGTACTTC. This gives the protein CASSPQGQGTKYEQYF.

The gene calls are TRBV28 and TRBJ1-3; tentatively, D is TRBD1 (6 bases). The germline gives CDR1 MDHEN, CDR2 SYDVKM. V gave up 8 bases and J gave up 2 bases, with 13 bases separating them. The CDR3 has 14 amino acids. The CDR3 bases are TGTGCCAGCGTTGGGGGGGCGCCTGGAAACACCATATATTTT. It yields the protein CASVGGAPGNTIYF.

This chain uses TRBV9 with TRBJ2-7, with 9 bases that match TRBD2. J gave up 3 bases and V 7 bases, and 2 bases lay outside the gene matches. This CDR3 contains 12 residues. Germline CDR1 and CDR2: SGDLS and YYNGEE. The DNA for the CDR3 is TGTGCCAGCGGAGCGGGGGGCTACGAGCAGTACTTC. Translation: CASGAGGYEQYF.

The V and J genes are TRBV6-4 and TRBJ2-3, with D possibly TRBD2 on 6 matching bases. V was trimmed by 3 bases and J by 6 bases, leaving 13 bases between them. Germline V gene lookup returns CDR1 MRHNA and CDR2 SNTAGT. The CDR3 sequence is 14 residues long. The CDR3 bases are TGTGCCAGCAGTGAGGGCGGGGACCAGGATACGCAGTATTTT. Amino acids: CASSEGGDQDTQYF.

CDR3 DNA sequence: TGTGCCAGCAGCCCCGCAGCGGAAGAGACCCAGTACTTC. This sequence encodes CASSPAAEETQYF. V gene TRBV7-3 combines with J gene TRBJ2-5; tentative D call: TRBD2 (5 bases). V dropped 5 bases and J dropped 3 bases, with 10 bases sitting between them. Germline CDR1 reads SGHTA; CDR2 reads FQGTGA. This CDR3 spans 13 amino acids. Based on the CDR3 plus reference TRBV7-3 and TRBJ2-5, the full variable domain is GAGVSQTPSNKVTEKGKYVELRCDPISGHTALYWYRQSLGQGPEFLIYFQGTGAADDSGLPNDRFFAVRPEGSVSTLKIQRTERGDSAVYLCASSPAAEETQYFGPGTRLLVL.

This clone was counted between two and nine times. Additional DNA sequences in this sample encode the identical CDR3. The chain joins TRBV30 to TRBJ1-1, with 9 bases lining up with TRBD1. Germline V gene data show CDR1 as GTSNPN and CDR2 as SVGIG (reference sequence). V trimming: 3 bases; J trimming: 1 base; junction bases outside the gene matches: 3. CDR3 length equals 14 residues. The CDR3 here is CAWSPGQGNTEAFF. In nucleotides, the CDR3 is TGTGCCTGGAGCCCGGGACAGGGGAACACTGAAGCTTTCTTT.

The chain links TRBV13 to TRBJ1-1; TRBD1 is a possible D gene (6 bases). The germline CDR1 and CDR2 sequences are PRHDT and FYEKMQ (reference sequence). Trimming left V 5 bases short and J 3 bases short, with 19 bases between. This CDR3 has 16 residues. The CDR3 coding sequence is TGTGCCAGCAGCCCTCGGGACAACTCGGGCGACACTGAAGCTTTCTTT. Amino acid sequence: CASSPRDNSGDTEAFF.

The CDR3 nucleotides read TGTGCCATCAGTGAGTCTACAGGGAATGAAGCTTTCTTT. Its protein product is CAISESTGNEAFF. The chain is built from TRBV10-3 and TRBJ1-1, with D possibly TRBD1 on 6 matching bases. CDR1 is ENHRY, CDR2 SYGVKD, per germline. The length of the CDR3 is 13 residues. V shed 0 bases and J shed 7 bases, with 9 bases lying between them.

The rearrangement joins TRBV27 to TRBJ1-2, with 8 bases matching TRBD1. The CDR3 has 15 amino acids. Germline V gene data show CDR1 as MNHEY and CDR2 as SMNVEV (reference sequence). The V and J ends lost 5 bases and 6 bases, in that order; junction bases with no gene match: 11. CDR3 loop: CASSGTGPGNHGYTF. The CDR3 DNA is TGTGCCAGCAGTGGGACAGGACCGGGGAACCATGGCTACACCTTC.

This rearrangement joins TRBV4-1 to TRBJ2-7; TRBD1 matches 12 bases. Germline V gene data show CDR1 as MGHRA and CDR2 as YSYEKL. CDR3 length equals 15 residues. V lost 3 bases and J lost 5; bases outside the gene matches: 5. For the CDR3, the DNA is TGCGCCAGCAGCCACCCGGGACAGGGGGCGGACGAGCAGTACTTC. Protein: CASSHPGQGADEQYF.

The V call is TRBV6-4, the J call TRBJ2-1; 8 nucleotides align to TRBD2. V gave up 8 bases and J gave up 1 base; unmatched junction bases: 4. This CDR3 spans 14 amino acids. The germline V gene has CDR1 MRHNA and CDR2 SNTAGT. The CDR3 DNA follows: TGTGCCAGCTCCGGGGGGGAGTCCTACAATGAGCAGTTCTTC. Encoded protein: CASSGGESYNEQFF.

The V gene is TRBV30, the J gene TRBJ1-2; TRBD1 is a possible D gene (6 bases). CDR1 and CDR2 (germline): GTSNPN, SVGIG (reference sequence). V lost 7 bases and J 8 bases, leaving 20 bases between the germline ends. CDR3 length equals 13 residues. This CDR3 reads CALRTAYRSGYTF. CDR3 in DNA: TGTGCCTTAAGGACAGCCTATAGATCGGGCTACACCTTC. Supplemented by reference TRBV30 and TRBJ1-2, the full variable domain reads SQTIHQWPATLVQPVGSPLSLECTVEGTSNPNLYWYRQAAGRGLQLLFYSVGIGQISSEVPQNLSASRPQDRQFILSSKKLLLSDSGFYLCALRTAYRSGYTFGSGTRLTVV.

This chain joins TRBV28 and TRBJ2-7, with 10 bases fitting TRBD2. Looked up from germline, CDR1 is MDHEN and CDR2 is SYDVKM. The CDR3 is made up of 16 amino acids. Trimming at V came to 3 bases and at J to 3 bases, leaving 8 bases not matched to a gene. In DNA, the CDR3 is TGTGCCAGCAGTTTGGGAGCGGGAGGGCCTCTCTACGAGCAGTACTTC. It translates to CASSLGAGGPLYEQYF.

The chain recombines TRBV28 with TRBJ1-2; no reliable D call. Germline V gene data show CDR1 as MDHEN and CDR2 as SYDVKM. The V end was cut by 6 bases, the J end by 5 bases, with 13 bases between. The CDR3 consists of 13 residues. This chain's CDR3 is CASSRGGWYGYTF. DNA of the CDR3: TGTGCCAGCAGCCGTGGAGGGTGGTATGGCTACACCTTC.

By sample fraction, this clone is medium-sized. The V gene is TRBV6-4, the J gene TRBJ2-5, with D tentatively TRBD2 (6 bases). The CDR3 spans 15 residues. Germline V gene lookup returns CDR1 MRHNA and CDR2 SNTAGT. V lost 4 bases and J 1 base, leaving 13 bases between the germline ends. This CDR3 reads CASSAYSGGQETQYF. In DNA, the CDR3 is TGTGCCAGCAGTGCCTACTCCGGGGGCCAAGAGACCCAGTACTTC.

This clone was observed once. V is TRBV4-1 and J is TRBJ1-1, with 7 bases lining up with TRBD1. J lost 0 bases, V lost 3 bases, and 13 bases had no gene match. The CDR3 totals 18 residues. Germline V gene lookup returns CDR1 MGHRA and CDR2 YSYEKL. The CDR3 DNA follows: TGCGCCAGCAGCCAGAAAGTCCCGGGACAGTGGATGAACACTGAAGCTTTCTTT. Encoded protein: CASSQKVPGQWMNTEAFF.

The V and J genes are TRBV6-5 and TRBJ1-1, with TRBD1 identical over 7 bases. CDR1 is MNHEY, CDR2 SVGAGI, per germline. V gave up 5 bases and J gave up 4 bases; unmatched junction bases: 7. The CDR3 totals 14 residues. The CDR3 here is CASSGDRVATEAFF. The CDR3 nucleotides read TGTGCCAGCAGTGGAGACAGGGTAGCCACTGAAGCTTTCTTT.

This clone was seen just once. In DNA, the CDR3 is TGTGCCAGCAGTCTCGGGACATCCTACAATGAGCAGTTCTTC. Translating it yields CASSLGTSYNEQFF. This chain uses TRBV6-5 with TRBJ2-1; perhaps TRBD1 as D (6 bases). CDR1 is MNHEY, CDR2 SVGAGI, per germline. V was clipped by 5 bases and J by 1 base, with 9 bases between them. The CDR3 loop spans 14 amino acids.

This chain links TRBV27 with TRBJ2-7; perhaps TRBD2 as D (5 bases). Trimming shortened V by 5 bases and J by 0 bases, and 11 bases separated the two germline ends. CDR1 and CDR2 from the germline V gene are MNHEY and SMNVEV (reference sequence). This CDR3 spans 14 amino acids. In DNA form, the CDR3 reads TGTGCCAGCAGTCCCAGCGGATACTCCTACGAGCAGTACTTC. This gives the protein CASSPSGYSYEQYF.